Reported below is one TCR beta chain. In the original workflow: How many nucleated cells were present was estimated from reference gene primer amplification. TCRdb's table, derived via immunoSEQ multiplex PCR, lists solely in-frame clones and lacks some. The V and J calls and clone size come from that table; D and trimming were worked out from the DNA. The table records roughly 230,000 clones, around 83% of them present only once. The data stem from a study of blood T cell repertoires in COVID-19. About the study: Whether acute or convalescent, the COVID-19 samples came from the United States, Italy and Spain.

The source is a woman aged 45-59 years with acute or convalescent COVID-19. Source material: peripheral blood.

CDR3 protein: CASSELGASGYTF. CDR3 bases: TGTGCCAGCAGTGAACTGGGGGCGAGTGGCTACACCTTC. This rearrangement joins TRBV25-1 to TRBJ1-2; the D gene is possibly TRBD1 (6 bases). V was clipped by 2 bases and J by 7 bases, with 11 bases between them. Germline V gene data show CDR1 as MGHDK and CDR2 as SYGVNS. This CDR3 has 13 amino acids.